The T cell receptor beta chain under discussion was sequenced for a study of blood T cells in healthy people across ages. Study findings and constraints: Age brought a roughly linear fall in TCR beta diversity measured per million T cells.

Next came a second PCR, run for about 6 to 12 cycles, which used a sample-barcoded 5' primer along with a J-beta primer mix. A template-switch adaptor that had 12 random nucleotides put a tag on each cDNA molecule. TCRdb independently ran MiXCR on the 5' RACE reads; one entry per CDR3 protein. The sample lists fewer than 900,000 distinct CDR3 sequences, around 48% occurring once. V lost 2 bases and J lost 6; bases outside the gene matches: 8. Germline V gene data show CDR1 as MNHEY and CDR2 as SMNVEV (reference sequence). The CDR3 covers 15 residues. No fewer than 7 million PBMCs went into each sample. Regarding this clonotype: Its antigen is unidentified.

The rearrangement links TRBV27 to TRBJ2-7; 9 bases agree with TRBD1. The receptor was isolated from a woman aged 60-75 years in good health. Sample: blood. The CDR3 protein is CASSLGGQGSSEQYF. The CDR3, as DNA: TGTGCCAGCAGTTTAGGGGGACAGGGATCATCCGAGCAGTACTTC.